The 10 T cell receptor beta chains presented below share a single source sample, sequenced in a study of Ad26.COV2.S vaccination and SARS-CoV-2 variants. Treatment noted: over 15 received Ad26.COV2.S at low or high dose, single or two shots; 5 received placebo; per-sample allocation not given. At day 63 after the first vaccine or placebo injection, samples were drawn. Generated by immunoSEQ multiplex PCR, the TCRdb table keeps only in-frame clones and is missing some. The repertoire has about 400,000 clones, about 92% of them found once; the top ten carry 1.5% to 2%. This sample comprised peripheral blood, obtained in a trial of Ad26.COV2.S vaccine versus placebo. The receptors originated from a person between 18 and 65 years old who received the Ad26.COV2.S COVID-19 vaccine or a placebo.

The chain carries TRBV20-1 and TRBJ2-1; D gene unclear. Germline CDR1 DFQATT, CDR2 SNEGSKA (reference sequence). The germline V and J ends were trimmed by 0 bases and 10 bases, with 7 bases remaining between them. The CDR3 sequence is 11 residues long. In DNA form, the CDR3 reads TGCAGTGCTAGAGATGCATACGAGCAGTTCTTC. Its translation is CSARDAYEQFF.

This chain uses TRBV5-4 with TRBJ1-5, with TRBD1 as a possible D gene (5 bases). Germline V gives CDR1 SGHNT, CDR2 YYREEE (reference sequence). The CDR3 has 14 residues. With 0 bases removed from V and 7 bases from J, the gap between germline ends came to 11 bases. The CDR3 is CASSLAGHGQPQHF. CDR3 nucleotides: TGTGCCAGCAGCTTGGCCGGACACGGCCAGCCCCAGCATTTT.

The chain uses TRBV9 and TRBJ2-1, with 8 bases lining up with TRBD2. The CDR3 is 16 residues long. Trimming at V came to 4 bases and at J to 5 bases, leaving 11 bases not matched to a gene. Germline values: CDR1 SGDLS, CDR2 YYNGEE. CDR3 sequence: CASSPNLAGPNNEQFF. The CDR3 bases are TGTGCCAGCAGCCCAAACTTAGCGGGGCCTAACAATGAGCAGTTCTTC. Combining the CDR3 with reference TRBV9 and TRBJ2-1 gives the whole variable domain DSGVTQTPKHLITATGQRVTLRCSPRSGDLSVYWYQQSLDQGLQFLIQYYNGEERAKGNILERFSAQQFPDLHSELNLSSLELGDSALYFCASSPNLAGPNNEQFFGPGTRLTVL.

This clone was observed a handful of times. V is TRBV3-1 (or the pseudogene TRBV3-2) and J is TRBJ1-6; D may be TRBD1 (6 bases). The V end was cut by 1 base, the J end by 7 bases, with 8 bases between. In germline, CDR1 is LGHDT, CDR2 YNNKEL (reference sequence). This CDR3 contains 14 residues. CDR3 DNA sequence: TGTGCCAGCAGCCAAGTAGGACAGAATTCACCCCTCCACTTT. It encodes CASSQVGQNSPLHF.

The J gene is TRBJ1-5, the V gene TRBV7-6, with 7 bases lining up with TRBD1. CDR1 SGHVS and CDR2 FNYEAQ come from the germline V gene. V lost 2 bases, J lost 13 bases, and 14 bases stayed unmatched. The CDR3 runs to 15 residues. The CDR3 region has the DNA TGTGCCAGCAGCTTAATCTTCGGGCAGGGGGTGCTGCAGCATTTT. As protein: CASSLIFGQGVLQHF.

CDR3 sequence reads: CASSTWGGASYNEQFF. The CDR3, as DNA: TGTGCCAGCAGTACATGGGGGGGGGCCTCCTACAATGAGCAGTTCTTC. The chain couples TRBV28 to TRBJ2-1; a weak D match, TRBD2 (7 bases). Germline loops: CDR1 MDHEN, CDR2 SYDVKM. The CDR3 is 16 residues long. V dropped 5 bases and J dropped 0 bases, with 14 bases sitting between them.

The genes are TRBV21-1 and TRBJ1-2. TRBV21-1 is classified as a pseudogene. The CDR3 contains 14 residues. The CDR3 loop is CASSKGRAGYGYTF. CDR3 coding DNA: TGTGCCAGCAGCAAAGGCAGGGCGGGCTATGGCTACACCTTC.

The chain couples TRBV19 to TRBJ2-1; tentatively, D is TRBD1 (6 bases). Trimming removed 5 bases at V and 1 base at J, with 9 bases between. The CDR3 covers 14 residues. Germline V lookup: CDR1 LNHDA, CDR2 SQIVND (reference sequence). The CDR3 loop reads CASSQGSSYNEQFF. CDR3 DNA: TGTGCCAGTAGTCAGGGGAGTTCCTACAATGAGCAGTTCTTC.

The J gene is TRBJ1-6, the V gene TRBV14; the D gene is possibly TRBD1 (5 bases). The V end lost 2 bases, the J end lost 3 bases, and 11 bases lay between the germline ends. The CDR3 length is 16 residues. Germline CDR1 SGHDN, CDR2 FVKESK. CDR3 DNA sequence: TGTGCCAGCAGCCAATTCCAGGGAAACTATAATTCACCCCTCCACTTT. Translation gives CASSQFQGNYNSPLHF.

The rearrangement joins TRBV3-1 (or the pseudogene TRBV3-2) to TRBJ1-1, with 7 bases identical to TRBD1. The CDR3 runs to 17 residues. V dropped 0 bases and J dropped 3; count of bases not matched to a gene: 10. Looked up from germline, CDR1 is LGHDT and CDR2 is YNNKEL (reference sequence). The CDR3 sequence is CASSQDRTGLLDTEAFF. The CDR3 bases are TGTGCCAGCAGCCAAGACCGGACAGGCCTTTTAGACACTGAAGCTTTCTTT.